This TCR beta chain is drawn from a study of blood T cells in healthy people across ages. Study-wide results and limits: As naive T cell percentage varied, TCR beta diversity correlated strongly with it.

This clonotype was seen only a few times. Its specificity is unknown. A J-beta primer mix and a sample-barcoded 5' primer were used in a second PCR of roughly 6 to 11 cycles. TCRdb used MiXCR to reprocess the 5' RACE reads, holding one entry per CDR3 protein. The sample yields about a million distinct CDR3 sequences, about 51% seen once. The CDR3 is made up of 14 amino acids. Trimming removed 3 bases at V and 7 bases at J, with 16 bases between. Germline loops: CDR1 MDHEN, CDR2 SYDVKM. The receptor was isolated from an older woman in good health. Sequencing used blood. The rearrangement uses TRBV28 and TRBJ2-7, with TRBD2 as a possible D gene (6 bases). CDR3 coding DNA: TGTGCCAGCAGTTTGCGAGGCGGTGGGGGGGAGCAGTACTTC. Its protein product is CASSLRGGGGEQYF.